The 32 T cell receptor beta chains presented below share a single source sample, sequenced in a study of cytotoxic CD8 clonotypes in ibrutinib-treated CLL. This table comes from immunoSEQ multiplex PCR, and its TCRdb copy is limited to in-frame clones, with some not included. The sample records about 330,000 clones, about 64% being singletons. The sample here was PBMCs, taken after 36 months of ibrutinib treatment. The receptors here all came from a human donor with chronic lymphocytic leukemia.

V gene TRBV15 combines with J gene TRBJ2-7; the D gene is possibly TRBD2 (6 bases). CDR3 length: 15 residues. Trimming left V 1 base short and J 9 bases short, with 19 bases between. Looked up from germline, CDR1 is LNHNV and CDR2 is YYDKDF (reference sequence). For the CDR3, the DNA is TGTGCCACCAGCAGAGTGGCGGGGCTAGCGACCCTGCAGTACTTC. It codes for CATSRVAGLATLQYF.

The chain carries TRBV2 and TRBJ2-7; unclear D gene. Looked up from germline, CDR1 is SNHLY and CDR2 is FYNNEI. The CDR3 extends over 14 amino acids. With 2 bases removed from V and 3 bases from J, the gap between germline ends came to 11 bases. Here the CDR3 DNA reads TGTGCCAGCAGTGAAAACAGCTTTCACTACGAGCAGTACTTC. As protein: CASSENSFHYEQYF. Using reference TRBV2 and TRBJ2-7 for the parts outside the CDR3, the full variable domain is EPEVTQTPSHQVTQMGQEVILRCVPISNHLYFYWYRQILGQKVEFLVSFYNNEISEKSEIFDDQFSVERPDGSNFTLKIRSTKLEDSAMYFCASSENSFHYEQYFGPGTRLTVT.

V and J are TRBV25-1 and TRBJ2-6; D may be TRBD1 (6 bases). Germline values: CDR1 MGHDK, CDR2 SYGVNS. Trimming cost V 5 bases and J 4 bases, with 15 bases left between them. This CDR3 spans 16 amino acids. The CDR3 sequence: CASSPQGRGGANVLTF. DNA of the CDR3: TGTGCCAGCAGTCCCCAGGGGCGAGGGGGGGCCAACGTCCTGACTTTC.

The rearrangement joins TRBV7-3 to TRBJ2-5; 12 bases are a match to TRBD2. J was trimmed by 5 bases and V by 4 bases; bases with no gene match: 5. CDR3 length equals 15 residues. The germline gives CDR1 SGHTA, CDR2 FQGTGA. CDR3 in DNA: TGTGCCAGCAGCTCCCTAGCGGGGGGGCTGGAGACCCAGTACTTC. Its protein product is CASSSLAGGLETQYF.

The table lists this clone with a few counts. V is TRBV5-1 and J is TRBJ2-5, with D maybe TRBD1 (6 bases). The CDR3 length is 14 residues. The ends were cut back, 0 bases at V and 5 bases at J, with 11 bases in the middle. The V gene's germline CDR1 is SGHRS and CDR2 YFSETQ. The CDR3 spells CASSLAGARETQYF. The CDR3 nucleotides read TGCGCCAGCAGCTTGGCAGGGGCGCGGGAGACCCAGTACTTC.

This clone has a single count. This sequence joins TRBV7-2 and TRBJ1-3, with a tentative D call TRBD1 (5 bases). Germline loops: CDR1 SGHTA, CDR2 FQGNSA. Trimming took 2 bases from V and 0 from J, leaving 8 bases between them. The CDR3 is 15 residues long. This CDR3 reads CASSLKTVSGNTIYF. In nucleotides, the CDR3 is TGTGCCAGCAGCTTAAAGACAGTCTCTGGAAACACCATATATTTT.

This sequence joins TRBV10-1 and TRBJ2-4, with D perhaps assigned TRBD1 or TRBD2 (5 bases each). Germline V CDR1 and CDR2: WNHNN, SYGVQD (reference sequence). The CDR3 is 15 amino acids. With 8 bases removed from V and 2 bases from J, the gap between germline ends came to 16 bases. The CDR3 is CASASEQGPKNIQYF. CDR3 DNA: TGCGCCAGCGCTTCGGAGCAGGGACCCAAAAACATTCAGTACTTC.

A note on this clone: A read error may explain this, as a much larger clone is one base away. The chain carries TRBV11-3 and TRBJ2-3; D is undetermined. The CDR3 runs to 11 residues. The germline CDR1 and CDR2 sequences are SGHNT and YENEEA. Trimming stripped 6 bases from V and 4 bases from J, with 5 bases between. CDR3 nucleotides: TGTGCCAGCAGTTTCGCAGATACGCAGTATTTT. This codes for CASSFADTQYF.

The chain carries TRBV7-6 and TRBJ2-1, with D perhaps TRBD2 (6 bases). Trimming took 5 bases from V and 9 from J, leaving 17 bases between them. In germline, CDR1 is SGHVS, CDR2 FNYEAQ. CDR3 length equals 14 residues. The CDR3 DNA follows: TGTGCCAGCAGCCAGATCGGCGGGGCCGGTGAGCAGTTCTTC. Its translation is CASSQIGGAGEQFF.

This clone has more than one count but fewer than ten. The chain employs TRBV4-3 and TRBJ1-3; D not resolved. Trimming cost V 1 base and J 4 bases, with 14 bases left between them. CDR1 and CDR2 (germline): LGHNA, YSLEER. This CDR3 has 16 residues. The CDR3 protein is CASSQVKGRKGNTIYF. CDR3 bases: TGCGCCAGCAGCCAAGTGAAGGGCCGCAAAGGAAACACCATATATTTT.

The V and J genes are TRBV7-8 and TRBJ2-2; D ambiguous. Germline assignment: CDR1 SGHVS and CDR2 FQNEAQ. The CDR3 contains 11 residues. Trimming stripped 6 bases from V and 4 bases from J, with 3 bases between. CDR3 amino acids: CASSVTGELFF. The CDR3 DNA follows: TGTGCCAGCAGTGTCACCGGGGAGCTGTTTTTT.

The V call is TRBV7-6, the J call TRBJ2-5; D might be TRBD1 or TRBD2, each matching 7 bases. Germline-derived CDR1 and CDR2 are SGHVS and FNYEAQ. The CDR3 length is 14 residues. The germline V and J ends were trimmed by 7 bases and 0 bases, with 12 bases remaining between them. CDR3: CASTQGGNQETQYF. The DNA of the CDR3 is TGTGCCAGCACCCAGGGGGGGAACCAAGAGACCCAGTACTTC.

The rearrangement joins TRBV28 to TRBJ2-7, with a weak D call TRBD2 (6 bases). The germline V and J ends were trimmed by 5 bases and 3 bases, with 17 bases remaining between them. CDR1 and CDR2 from the germline V gene are MDHEN and SYDVKM. The CDR3 has 15 residues. The CDR3 here is CASSPPGVGIYEQYF. CDR3 sequence (DNA): TGTGCCAGCAGTCCCCCGGGGGTGGGAATCTACGAGCAGTACTTC.

This chain connects TRBV9 to TRBJ2-3; D uncertain. Trimming left V 0 bases short and J 2 bases short, with 4 bases between. The CDR3 contains 13 residues. CDR1 SGDLS and CDR2 YYNGEE come from the germline V gene. CDR3 in amino acids: CASSVAPTDTQYF. The CDR3 nucleotides are TGTGCCAGCAGCGTAGCCCCCACAGATACGCAGTATTTT.

This clone turned up a few times. V gene TRBV18 combines with J gene TRBJ1-5; possibly TRBD1 for D (5 bases). The V gene's germline CDR1 is KGHSH and CDR2 LQKENI. This CDR3 is built from 14 residues. V was shortened by 5 bases and J by 6 bases, with 14 bases between the two germline ends. CDR3 residues: CASSSQGWVQPQHF. The DNA of the CDR3 is TGTGCCAGCTCATCGCAGGGATGGGTTCAGCCCCAGCATTTT.

The chain has TRBV4-1 and TRBJ1-4; D possibly corresponds to TRBD1 (6 bases). Germline CDR1 is MGHRA and CDR2 is YSYEKL. The CDR3 runs 16 residues. V was shortened by 4 bases and J by 5 bases, with 17 bases between the two germline ends. Here the CDR3 reads CASSLRTQGYNEKLFF. In nucleotides, the CDR3 is TGCGCCAGCAGCCTACGAACTCAGGGGTACAATGAAAAACTGTTTTTT.

V gene TRBV29-1 combines with J gene TRBJ1-1; D is unresolved. Trimming removed 4 bases from V and 3 bases from J, with 15 bases in between. Germline V gives CDR1 SQVTM, CDR2 ANQGSEA. The CDR3 consists of 14 residues. CDR3 nucleotides: TGCAGCGTTGGGAGAGGAGGGAGAGACACTGAAGCTTTCTTT. Protein product: CSVGRGGRDTEAFF.

The chain links TRBV5-6 to TRBJ1-3; D not resolved. CDR1 and CDR2 (germline): SGHDT, YYEEEE. The CDR3 has 14 residues. The ends were cut back, 0 bases at V and 1 base at J, with 5 bases in the middle. In nucleotides, the CDR3 is TGTGCCAGCAGCTTGGTAGAATCTGGAAACACCATATATTTT. It codes for CASSLVESGNTIYF.

This clone was observed a handful of times. The V gene is TRBV2, the J gene TRBJ2-7; 12 nucleotides agree with TRBD1. The CDR3 runs to 17 residues. CDR1 and CDR2 (germline): SNHLY, FYNNEI. V shed 6 bases and J 4 bases; nucleotides not matched to a gene: 13. The CDR3 DNA follows: TGTGCCAGCAGCGACCTCGACCTGGGACAGGGGGCGTACGAGCAGTACTTC. It yields the protein CASSDLDLGQGAYEQYF.

This clone was detected only a few times. V is TRBV6-5 and J is TRBJ2-3; 7 positions agree with TRBD2. Germline CDR1 MNHEY, CDR2 SVGAGI. V lost 0 bases and J lost 6; bases outside the gene matches: 3. The CDR3 runs 14 residues. CDR3 coding DNA: TGTGCCAGCAGTTACTCGGGAGGGTTGGATACGCAGTATTTT. Translating it yields CASSYSGGLDTQYF.

V and J are TRBV7-2 and TRBJ2-2; 7 bases line up with TRBD1. Trimming took 4 bases from V and 5 from J; bases not matched to a gene: 19. The germline gives CDR1 SGHTA, CDR2 FQGNSA. The CDR3 totals 19 residues. CDR3 nucleotide sequence: TGTGCCAGCAGCTCACGGTGGCAGGGGGACGGCCTGGGAACCGGGGAGCTGTTTTTT. It translates to CASSSRWQGDGLGTGELFF.

V is TRBV7-3 and J is TRBJ2-2; 8 bases map to TRBD1. Germline trimming cut 5 bases from V and 4 bases from J; bases unmatched to any gene: 9. Germline CDR1 is SGHTA and CDR2 is FQGTGA. The length of the CDR3 is 16 residues. In nucleotides, the CDR3 is TGTGCCAGCAGCCACGCATACAGGGGGACCACCGGGGAGCTGTTTTTT. Residues: CASSHAYRGTTGELFF.

This clone was recorded a few times. Here the CDR3 DNA reads TGCGCCAGCAGCCGCCAGGTTAGCGGGGGGGGCGATACGCAGTATTTT. Its translation is CASSRQVSGGGDTQYF. V usage is TRBV4-1 and J usage is TRBJ2-3; 11 bases are a match to TRBD2. Losses at the gene ends were 4 bases for V and 6 bases for J; bases not matched to a gene: 9. Germline assignment: CDR1 MGHRA and CDR2 YSYEKL. This CDR3 spans 16 amino acids.

This clone was found once. This chain uses TRBV27 with TRBJ2-3, with D possibly called TRBD1 or TRBD2 (5 bases each). V was clipped by 7 bases and J by 5 bases, with 19 bases between them. In germline, CDR1 is MNHEY, CDR2 SMNVEV (reference sequence). The CDR3 runs to 15 residues. DNA for the CDR3: TGTGCCAGCAAGCCGGGACCCCCACGGGGAGATACGCAGTATTTT. Translating it yields CASKPGPPRGDTQYF.

This sequence joins TRBV5-6 and TRBJ2-5; tentative D call: TRBD1 (6 bases). This CDR3 has 15 residues. Trimming removed 4 bases at V and 4 bases at J, with 17 bases between. Looked up from germline, CDR1 is SGHDT and CDR2 is YYEEEE. CDR3 in amino acids: CASSDEQGYGETQYF. In nucleotides, the CDR3 is TGTGCCAGCAGCGATGAACAGGGTTACGGAGAGACCCAGTACTTC.

J is TRBJ2-5 and V is TRBV28; TRBD1 is a possible D gene (6 bases). The germline V and J ends were trimmed by 2 bases and 10 bases, with 20 bases remaining between them. The CDR3 is 15 amino acids. CDR1 and CDR2 (germline): MDHEN, SYDVKM. The CDR3 loop reads CASSLLRVVTGYQYF. The CDR3, as DNA: TGTGCCAGCAGTTTACTCCGGGTGGTAACAGGGTACCAGTACTTC.

This clone was observed a few times. This chain links TRBV2 with TRBJ1-5; no firm D call. Trimming removed 8 bases at V and 0 bases at J, with 8 bases between. The CDR3 runs 13 residues. CDR1 SNHLY and CDR2 FYNNEI come from the germline V gene. The CDR3 reads CASRRYSNQPQHF. In nucleotides, the CDR3 is TGTGCCAGCCGGCGGTATAGCAATCAGCCCCAGCATTTT.

The V call is TRBV4-1, the J call TRBJ1-4, with TRBD1 identical over 8 bases. Trimming took 4 bases from V and 2 from J; bases not matched to a gene: 6. CDR1 is MGHRA, CDR2 YSYEKL, per germline. CDR3 size: 16 residues. The DNA for the CDR3 is TGCGCCAGCAGCCGTCCCCGGACAGGGACTAATGAAAAACTGTTTTTT. Translation: CASSRPRTGTNEKLFF.

The chain combines TRBV9 with TRBJ2-7; maybe TRBD2 (6 bases). Trimming stripped 0 bases from V and 4 bases from J, with 11 bases between. The germline V gene encodes CDR1 SGDLS and CDR2 YYNGEE. This CDR3 contains 14 residues. The CDR3 loop is CASSVDPGTYEQYF. The CDR3, as DNA: TGTGCCAGCAGCGTAGACCCAGGGACTTACGAGCAGTACTTC.

The chain is built from TRBV28 and TRBJ1-5; tentative D call: TRBD1 (5 bases). Looked up from germline, CDR1 is MDHEN and CDR2 is SYDVKM. This CDR3 is 16 amino acids long. V lost 3 bases and J lost 4, with 16 bases in between. CDR3 DNA sequence: TGTGCCAGCAGTTTCCTTCGGTTGGCAGGGAATCAGCCCCAGCATTTT. Amino acids: CASSFLRLAGNQPQHF.

The rearrangement joins TRBV9 to TRBJ2-2; possibly TRBD2 for D (6 bases). The CDR3 sequence is 12 residues long. Germline CDR1 reads SGDLS; CDR2 reads YYNGEE. Trimming left V 5 bases short and J 7 bases short, with 9 bases between. The CDR3, as DNA: TGTGCCAGCAGTGGGGGAGGCGGGGAGCTGTTTTTT. Translated, it gives CASSGGGGELFF.

This clone has a handful of counts. V usage is TRBV5-1 and J usage is TRBJ2-3; 12 bases fit TRBD2. Germline V gene data show CDR1 as SGHRS and CDR2 as YFSETQ. The J segment lost 4 bases and the V segment lost 4 bases, leaving 7 bases of the junction unmatched. CDR3 size: 16 residues. The CDR3 DNA is TGCGCCAGCAGCGGCGGACTAGCGGGGACCGCAGATACGCAGTATTTT. Translating gives CASSGGLAGTADTQYF.